This T cell receptor (beta chain) was captured by sequencing in a study of cytomegalovirus exposure and HLA in healthy donors (dated by TCRdb to about 2017). At the level of the whole study: An earlier analysis of roughly 500 of the donors reported under 300 Gb of sequence data and 100 million to 120 million unique TCR beta sequences obtained from roughly 170 million T cells. Approximately 300 gigabases of sequencing data and approximately 93 million unique TCR sequences were included in an early release covering several hundred HLA-typed donors. Of the approximately 400 genotyped donors, approximately 83% fell in the genetic ancestry cluster associated with self-reported Caucasian donors. The study aimed to test whether signatures of past pathogen exposure could be identified by cataloging public T cell receptors. The study profiled the T cell repertoires of 500 to 800 subjects by immunosequencing and related them to cytomegalovirus serostatus. Along with the approximately 700-subject first cohort, a separate validation cohort of some 130 different subjects was used. To predict cytomegalovirus infection status, the study combined high-throughput TCR immunosequencing, statistical association of individual TCRs with disease status, and machine learning. A later analysis re-examined previously published TCR beta repertoires from several hundred donors and added high-resolution HLA genotyping to investigate patterns of TCR occurrence. In the later analysis, no new phenotypic data were used to find candidate immune exposures; instead, reliance was placed on TCR beta sequences and their occurrence across donors. An earlier analysis of 500 to 750 of the donors applied high-throughput TCR beta sequencing to assess whether each TCR beta V gene segment acted as functional or pseudogenic. Donor age, sex, ethnicity and CMV serostatus were collected together with the repertoire data. A later genetic analysis used genome-wide SNP genotypes for about three fifths of the 666 donors, treating that subset as a discovery cohort. All discovery cohort repertoires had been generated on a single sequencing platform. Both class I and class II loci were covered by HLA typing, at four-digit resolution. Typing coverage differed by locus: A, B, C, DRB1 and DQB1 were typed in about 629-630 donors, DQA1 in about 500, DPA1 in approximately 600, and DPB1 in just under 490. Roughly 5 DR-DQ haplotypes were handled as single units for association and clustering, since linkage in the cohort was strong. On average, around 230,000 unique TCR beta nucleotide sequences were sequenced per donor among several hundred genotyped donors of the cohort, with 15% to 20% of those sequences being non-productive. Results the study describes overall, beyond this receptor: A later analysis found that TCR association rates varied across HLA loci, with DRB1 alleles showing the most associated TCRs and HLA-C alleles the fewest. In this cohort, only TCR beta chains were sequenced, and detectable features were limited by the absence of alpha or paired-chain data. In a later analysis, several top co-occurrence clusters were reported to appear linked to parvovirus B19, influenza, CMV and Epstein-Barr virus. The classifier was reported to diagnose cytomegalovirus status with high specificity and sensitivity in both the original and validation cohorts. The presence/absence analyses assumed that sequencing depth was roughly uniform across donors, and that assumption may not be true. A further reported finding was that TCR beta sequences accurately predicted the HLA-A and HLA-B alleles for most subjects in the first cohort. Because HLA typing was unavailable for some donors at each locus, only the typed subset was used in association tests. Three of the identified cytomegalovirus-associated TCR beta chains were confirmed in vitro to be specific for cytomegalovirus antigens. The study listed 170 or so TCR beta chains as associated with cytomegalovirus. In a later analysis, most CMV-associated TCR beta chains were found to appear HLA-restricted, with HLA associations seemingly driven largely by CMV exposure. A cluster of highly shared sequence variants was judged likely to represent a technical artifact of the sequencing pipeline. Specific HLA alleles were associated with more than 15,000 TCR beta sequences at a false discovery rate of 0.05 in a later analysis. Over 15 rarely observed V segments, including chromosome 9 orphons, were excluded from the earlier analysis of approximately 500 of the donors because counts were too low. According to a later genetic analysis, donors in an Asian-associated ancestry cluster had fewer N-insertions in productive TCRs than the approximately 630-donor mean. Correlated functional status among segregating V segments might reflect linkage disequilibrium, but an unknown experimental factor could not be ruled out. The 87-base-pair reads could not distinguish some IMGT-functional V segments, including TRBV6-2 and TRBV6-3, so those segments were excluded. It was suggested by the authors that the approach could potentially be generalized to other disease states and immunological phenotypes. A later analysis found that HLA-associated TCR beta chains were more clonally expanded and had lower generation probabilities than equally common non-associated chains. Across donors, most TCR sequences were observed very rarely, whereas some public TCRs were present in many individuals. In an earlier analysis of 587 of the donors, most TCR beta V segments appeared in productive rearrangements about 87% or about 30% of the time, broadly matching IMGT annotations. Immune exposure information for the cohort was limited to CMV serostatus. In a later genetic analysis, a missense DCLRE1C variant was associated with V-gene and J-gene trimming of TCR beta chains, and the association was replicated in an independent cohort. Strong co-occurrence of HLA alleles, especially DR and DQ, made assigning TCR associations to individual alleles difficult.

Concerning this clone itself: What this receptor recognizes is not known. Base-call qualities are not available, and no considerably larger clone is one nucleotide away.

Libraries came from the immunoSEQ multiplex PCR assay. A mixture of 60 forward primers for TCR Vbeta segments and 13 reverse primers for TCR Jbeta segments was used in the multiplex PCR. The CDR3 region of rearranged TCR beta genes was amplified from genomic DNA by a multiplex PCR assay. On the Illumina HiSeq System, the amplified TCR beta libraries were sequenced as 87-base-pair reads. The paper's processing steps were these. A later analysis tallied about 77 million unique TCR beta chains across the 660 or so repertoires, and about 12 million of those chains were shared by two or more donors. Raw reads were error-corrected and collapsed into unique sequences with a nearest-neighbor algorithm that merged closely related sequences to remove PCR and sequencing errors. To assign V, D and J gene segments, CDR3 sequences were aligned to IMGT reference sequences. Each retained sequence needed at least a six-nucleotide match to both a V gene segment and a J gene segment. Rearrangements were classified as productive when the CDR3 lacked stop codons and remained in frame with V and J, and all other rearrangements were classified as non-productive. CDR3 was defined according to IMGT convention as the region running from the second conserved V-encoded cysteine to the conserved J-encoded phenylalanine. Sequences without an unambiguous match to a single V gene segment were excluded from the earlier analysis of a few hundred of the donors. An earlier analysis of 587 of the donors classified V segments as functional when productive rearrangements were above 56.7% and as segregating when the standard deviation between donors was above 5%. To diagnose cytomegalovirus status from the catalog of TCR beta chain sequences, a statistical classification framework was built. In a later analysis, TCR nucleotide sequences were compared against IMGT/GENE-DB human TR gene sequences so that V and J genes could be assigned. The TCRdist pipeline was used in a later analysis to assign CDR3 sequences and most-parsimonious VDJ recombination scenarios. A later analysis defined each TCR beta chain by its CDR3 amino acid sequence plus V-gene family, and excluded reads lacking a unique V-gene family. A later analysis removed over 500 highly shared, low-generation-probability nucleotide sequences to deal with suspected cross-contamination and a sequencing artifact. In a later analysis, a clonal expansion index for each public chain was calculated from normalized within-repertoire ranks of inferred template counts. Generation probabilities in a later analysis came from a VDJ recombination model fitted to out-of-frame rearrangements, and those results were checked against IGoR. In a later analysis, TCR-TCR, TCR-HLA and TCR-CMV co-occurrence was scored with hypergeometric tests, and a repertoire-size bias correction was applied to TCR pairs. In a later analysis, false discovery rates were estimated by permuting HLA or CMV assignments 20 times. A later analysis grouped co-occurring TCRs with DBSCAN, adding TCRdist sequence similarity when clustering within HLA-allele-positive subsets. Repertoires with fewer than 30,000 or more than 120,000 public chains, plus five repertoires with anomalous nucleotide sharing, were excluded from co-occurrence clustering. TCRdb took over this immuneACCESS table, retaining in-frame rearrangements with V and J assigned. Such tables are incomplete; in checked studies, under half of the missing clones stem from an unresolved V gene, and the remainder is unexplained. The V and J calls and the clone size are those of that table, but D and trimming were determined from the DNA. The sample profile shows about 85,000 clones; approximately 65% of them were found once. Under 2.5% of the sample comes from the top ten.

The cohort consisted of some 730 healthy bone marrow donors. At the time of sampling, every cohort member was nominally healthy, though immune exposures that went unrecorded were likely present. The donor tested CMV seronegative and was one of the 352 seronegative cohort members. Every donor gave a peripheral blood sample, and the peripheral blood mononuclear cells from that sample were used for TCR beta sequencing. The Qiagen DNeasy Blood Extraction Kit was used to extract genomic DNA from the blood cell samples. The CDR3 starts with the cysteine, ends with the phenylalanine, and has 15 residues. Left in the record is the CDR3 DNA by itself, 45 bases read in frame from the first base. V and J are truncated by 2 bases and 4 bases respectively, leaving an intervening sequence of 12 bases. CDR1 MNHEY and CDR2 SVGAGI are derived from the germline V gene.

The receptor's source is a man younger than 40 in good health and CMV-seronegative. Material for sequencing was PBMCs. This receptor chain uses TRBV6-5 and TRBJ2-1; no D gene can be assigned with confidence. The DNA sequence is given as TGTGCCAGCAGTTACACAAATACCCTGTACAATGAGCAGTTCTTC. Translated, it reads CASSYTNTLYNEQFF.